This TCR beta chain came from a study of control samples from healthy donors and cancer patients. TCRdb's copy holds only in-frame clones and misses some; the assay was immunoSEQ multiplex PCR. The table has 100,000 to 150,000 clones, about 90% seen once. V was clipped by 1 base and J by 5 bases, with 11 bases between them. CDR1 and CDR2 from the germline V gene are MNHNS and SASEGT. The CDR3 sequence is 15 residues long. The V gene is TRBV6-1, the J gene TRBJ1-4; no definite D call. Sequenced sample: blood. This sequence was found in a young man in good health. CDR3 bases: TGTGCCAGCAGTGAAGTCGTGCTAGCGAATGAAAAACTGTTTTTT. It yields the protein CASSEVVLANEKLFF.